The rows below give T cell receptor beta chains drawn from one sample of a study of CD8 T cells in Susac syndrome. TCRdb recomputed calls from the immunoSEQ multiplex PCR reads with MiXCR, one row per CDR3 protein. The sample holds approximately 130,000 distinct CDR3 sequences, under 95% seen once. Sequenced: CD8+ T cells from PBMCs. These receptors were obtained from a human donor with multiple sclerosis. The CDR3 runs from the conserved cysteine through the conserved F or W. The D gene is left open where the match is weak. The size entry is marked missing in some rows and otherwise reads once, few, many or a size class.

TGTGCCAGCAGCTTTAGAGGGGAGGTAGAGGTTGCTTTCTTT	CASSFRGEVEVAFF	TRBV5-4	NA	TRBJ1-1	NA
TGTGCCAGCAGCTTCGGGGACAGTAACACAGAGTATTTT	CASSFGDSNTEYF	TRBV5-4	TRBD1	TRBJ2-3	once
TGTGCCAGCAGTGAAAGGGCTAGCGGGAGTGGGGAGACCCAGTACTTC	CASSERASGSGETQYF	TRBV6-1	TRBD2	TRBJ2-5	NA
TGTGCCACCAGCGAAAGGCGGAGGTACGGGGAGACCCAGTACTTC	CATSERRRYGETQYF	TRBV15	NA	TRBJ2-5	once
TGTGCCAGCAGCCGATTGACAGGGGTTCAGGGCGAGCAGTACTTC	CASSRLTGVQGEQYF	TRBV13	TRBD1	TRBJ2-7	NA
TGCGCCAGTAAGCACAGCGTGTGGGGCTACACCTTC	CASKHSVWGYTF	TRBV19	NA	TRBJ1-2	NA
TGCGCCAGCAGCCCCGGGGCCTCGCAGCAGTACTTC	CASSPGASQQYF	TRBV5-1	NA	TRBJ2-7	NA
TGTGCCAGCAGCTCGACAGGGGACGAGCAGTACTTC	CASSSTGDEQYF	TRBV3-1	TRBD1	TRBJ2-7	once
TGTGCCTCGGGAGAATACCGGGACAACTACGAGCAGTACTTC	CASGEYRDNYEQYF	TRBV7-9	NA	TRBJ2-7	NA
TGTGCCAGCAGTTTATCCTGGGGGAACACTGAAGCTTTCTTT	CASSLSWGNTEAFF	TRBV27	NA	TRBJ1-1	NA
TGTGCCAGCAGTCTGGACAGGGGGCGAAGGGTGGAGACCCAGTACTTC	CASSLDRGRRVETQYF	TRBV28	TRBD1	TRBJ2-5	NA
TGCGCCAGCGGAACTACCGGGACAGGGGTCAATGAGCAGTTCTTC	CASGTTGTGVNEQFF	TRBV5-1	TRBD1	TRBJ2-1	NA
TGTGCCAGCAGCTTAGACGAATACGAGCAGTACTTC	CASSLDEYEQYF	TRBV9	NA	TRBJ2-7	NA
TGCGCCAGCAGCCAAGAATCCGGCGCGTACACTGAAGCTTTCTTT	CASSQESGAYTEAFF	TRBV4-3	NA	TRBJ1-1	NA
TGCAGCGTTGAAAATGGTCGTGGAAACACCATATATTTT	CSVENGRGNTIYF	TRBV29-1	NA	TRBJ1-3	NA
TGTGCCAGCAGCTTGGGAGTAGCCAAAAACATTCAGTACTTC	CASSLGVAKNIQYF	TRBV5-4	NA	TRBJ2-4	NA
TGTGCCAGCAGCTTAGATCACCAGGGCGTGAGGTACACTGAAGCTTTCTTT	CASSLDHQGVRYTEAFF	TRBV11-2	NA	TRBJ1-1	NA
TGTGCCAGCACTGTAGCGGGAGCAAATTACAATGAGCAGTTCTTC	CASTVAGANYNEQFF	TRBV6-1	TRBD2	TRBJ2-1	NA
TGTGCCAGCAGCCCCGGGCTCCATGAGCAGTTCTTC	CASSPGLHEQFF	TRBV6-2/TRBV6-3	NA	TRBJ2-1	NA
TGTGCCAGCAGTTTACCGGGAGCAGATACGCAGTATTTT	CASSLPGADTQYF	TRBV12-3/TRBV12-4	NA	TRBJ2-3	NA
TGTGCCAGCAGCCCCCTGGGACCCATCTACGAGCAGTACTTC	CASSPLGPIYEQYF	TRBV7-9	NA	TRBJ2-7	NA
TGTGCCAGCAGCGAAAAGTGGTCCGGGGATCAGCCCCAGCATTTT	CASSEKWSGDQPQHF	TRBV6-5	NA	TRBJ1-5	NA
TGTGCCAGCAGTGGTCTAGCGGACCTCCAAGAGACCCAGTACTTC	CASSGLADLQETQYF	TRBV6-5	TRBD2	TRBJ2-5	NA
TGCAGTGCTAGTCCCAGCTGGGAGACCCAGTACTTC	CSASPSWETQYF	TRBV20-1	NA	TRBJ2-5	NA
TGCGCCAGCAGCCAAGCGACTAGCGGGAGGGCCTATACCGGGGAGCTGTTTTTT	CASSQATSGRAYTGELFF	TRBV4-3	TRBD2	TRBJ2-2	NA
TGCGCCAGCAGCCAAGACGGCCTAGGGGACTCTTACGAGCAGTACTTC	CASSQDGLGDSYEQYF	TRBV4-1	NA	TRBJ2-7	NA
TGCGCCAGCAGCCACCCCGGACAGGGAGCCAAAAACATTCAGTACTTC	CASSHPGQGAKNIQYF	TRBV4-1	TRBD1	TRBJ2-4	NA
TGTGCCATCAGCAGGGGTGCTAGCACAGATACGCAGTATTTT	CAISRGASTDTQYF	TRBV10-3	NA	TRBJ2-3	NA
TGTGCCAGCAGCCAAGCCAGCGGGAGTCCTTCCTACAATGAGCAGTTCTTC	CASSQASGSPSYNEQFF	TRBV3-1	TRBD2	TRBJ2-1	NA
TGTGCCAGCAGTAGTAGTGAGCAGTTCTTC	CASSSSEQFF	TRBV2	NA	TRBJ2-1	NA
TGTGCCAGCAGCGCGACTAGCGGGAGTGTGCAGTACTTC	CASSATSGSVQYF	TRBV7-3	TRBD2	TRBJ2-7	NA
TGCGCCAGCAGCCAGGGGCGTTTGGGCTACACCTTC	CASSQGRLGYTF	TRBV4-1	NA	TRBJ1-2	NA